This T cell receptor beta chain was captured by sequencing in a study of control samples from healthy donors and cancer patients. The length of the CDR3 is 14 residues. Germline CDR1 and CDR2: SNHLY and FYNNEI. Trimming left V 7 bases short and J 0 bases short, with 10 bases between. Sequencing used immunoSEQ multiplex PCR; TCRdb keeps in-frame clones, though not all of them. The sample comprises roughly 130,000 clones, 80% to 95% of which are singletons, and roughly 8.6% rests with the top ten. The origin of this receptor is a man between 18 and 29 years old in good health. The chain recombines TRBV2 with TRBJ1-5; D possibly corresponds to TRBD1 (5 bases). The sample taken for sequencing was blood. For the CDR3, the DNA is TGTGCCAGCACCCGACAGATTAGCAATCAGCCCCAGCATTTT. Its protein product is CASTRQISNQPQHF. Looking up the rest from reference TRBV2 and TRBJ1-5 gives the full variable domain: EPEVTQTPSHQVTQMGQEVILRCVPISNHLYFYWYRQILGQKVEFLVSFYNNEISEKSEIFDDQFSVERPDGSNFTLKIRSTKLEDSAMYFCASTRQISNQPQHFGDGTRLSIL.